This T cell receptor beta chain was sequenced during a study of identical twins. Ten or more counts support this clonotype. Its antigen is not identified. MiXCR, run by TCRdb on the 5' RACE reads, gives a single entry per CDR3 protein. The repertoire has 500,000 or so distinct CDR3 sequences, around 15% of them found once; the top ten carry around 0.98%. The ends were cut back, 3 bases at V and 5 bases at J, with 14 bases in the middle. There are 14 residues in the CDR3. Regarding the study as a whole: Sequences that were beta out-of-frame showed weaker excess twin sharing. Out-of-frame alpha sequences that twins shared showed excess low generation probability. For cord blood, abundant beta clonotypes had fewer insertions, unlike memory repertoires, which showed none.

A further study also used this sample, focusing on yellow fever vaccine responses in identical twins.

The material sequenced was CD4+ T cells sorted from blood. The chain employs TRBV12-3 or TRBV12-4 and TRBJ2-7, with D unclear. This TCR was sampled from a woman under 30 in good health. In nucleotides, the CDR3 is TGTGCCAGCAGTTTTAGGCGTCCGGAGCACGAGCAGTACTTC. It yields the protein CASSFRRPEHEQYF.